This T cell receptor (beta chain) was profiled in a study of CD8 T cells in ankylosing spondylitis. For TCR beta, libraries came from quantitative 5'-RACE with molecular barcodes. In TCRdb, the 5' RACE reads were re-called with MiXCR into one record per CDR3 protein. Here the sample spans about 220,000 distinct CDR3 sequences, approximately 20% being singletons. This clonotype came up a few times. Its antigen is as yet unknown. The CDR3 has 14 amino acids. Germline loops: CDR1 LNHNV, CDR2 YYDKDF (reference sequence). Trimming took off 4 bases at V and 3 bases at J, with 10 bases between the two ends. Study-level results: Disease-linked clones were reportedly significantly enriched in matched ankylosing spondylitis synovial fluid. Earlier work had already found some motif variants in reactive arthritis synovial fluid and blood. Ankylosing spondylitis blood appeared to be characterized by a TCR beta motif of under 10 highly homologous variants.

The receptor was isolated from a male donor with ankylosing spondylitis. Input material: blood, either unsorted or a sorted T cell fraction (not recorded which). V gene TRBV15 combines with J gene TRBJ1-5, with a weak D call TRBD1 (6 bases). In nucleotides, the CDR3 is TGTGCCACCAGCACAGGGGATGCCAATCAGCCCCAGCATTTT. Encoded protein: CATSTGDANQPQHF.